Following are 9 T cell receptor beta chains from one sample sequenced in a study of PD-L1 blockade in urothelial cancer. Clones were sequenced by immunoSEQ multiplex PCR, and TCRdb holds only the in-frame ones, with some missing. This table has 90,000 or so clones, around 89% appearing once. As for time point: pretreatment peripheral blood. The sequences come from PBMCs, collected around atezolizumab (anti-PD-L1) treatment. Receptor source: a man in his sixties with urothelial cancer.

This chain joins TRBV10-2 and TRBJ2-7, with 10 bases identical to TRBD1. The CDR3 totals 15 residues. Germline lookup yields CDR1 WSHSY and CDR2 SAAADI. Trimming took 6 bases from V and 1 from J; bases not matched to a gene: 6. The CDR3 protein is CASREPGQGSYEQYF. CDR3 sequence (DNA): TGCGCCAGCAGGGAACCGGGACAGGGGTCCTACGAGCAGTACTTC.

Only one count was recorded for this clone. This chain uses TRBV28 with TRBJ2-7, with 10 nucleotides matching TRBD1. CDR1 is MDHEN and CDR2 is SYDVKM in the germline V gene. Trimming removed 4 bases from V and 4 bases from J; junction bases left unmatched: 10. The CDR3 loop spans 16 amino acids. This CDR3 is CASSSYVGTGVYEQYF. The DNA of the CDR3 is TGTGCCAGCAGTTCCTACGTCGGGACAGGGGTATACGAGCAGTACTTC.

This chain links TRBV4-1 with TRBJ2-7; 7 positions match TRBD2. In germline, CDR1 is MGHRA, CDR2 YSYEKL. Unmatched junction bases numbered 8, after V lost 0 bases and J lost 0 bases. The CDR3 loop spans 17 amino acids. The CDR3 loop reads CASSQDSRGGSSYEQYF. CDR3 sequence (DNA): TGCGCCAGCAGCCAAGATTCGAGGGGAGGGAGCTCCTACGAGCAGTACTTC.

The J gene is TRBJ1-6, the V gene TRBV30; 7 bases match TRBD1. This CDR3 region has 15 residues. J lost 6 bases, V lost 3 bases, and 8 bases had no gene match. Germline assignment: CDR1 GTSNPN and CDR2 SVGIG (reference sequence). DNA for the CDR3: TGTGCCTGGAGAAGACAGGGAACGGGTAATTCACCCCTCCACTTT. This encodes CAWRRQGTGNSPLHF.

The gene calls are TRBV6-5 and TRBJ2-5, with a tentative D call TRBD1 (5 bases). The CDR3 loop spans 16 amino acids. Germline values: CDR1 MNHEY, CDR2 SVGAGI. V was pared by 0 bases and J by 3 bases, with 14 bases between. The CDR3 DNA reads TGTGCCAGCAGTTACTCGTCAGGGATGAAAAAAGAGACCCAGTACTTC. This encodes CASSYSSGMKKETQYF.

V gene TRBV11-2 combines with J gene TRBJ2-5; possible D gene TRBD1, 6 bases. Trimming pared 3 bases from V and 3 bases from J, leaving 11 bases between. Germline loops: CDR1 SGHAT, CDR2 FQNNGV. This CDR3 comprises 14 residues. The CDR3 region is CASSFGTRKETQYF. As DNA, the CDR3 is TGTGCCAGCAGCTTCGGGACACGCAAAGAGACCCAGTACTTC.

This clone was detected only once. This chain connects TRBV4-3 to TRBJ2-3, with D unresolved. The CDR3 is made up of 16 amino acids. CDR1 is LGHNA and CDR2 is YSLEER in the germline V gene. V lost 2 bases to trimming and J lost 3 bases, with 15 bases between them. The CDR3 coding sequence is TGCGCCAGCAGCCAATCGGCCGGATTGAGGACAGATACGCAGTATTTT. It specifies CASSQSAGLRTDTQYF.

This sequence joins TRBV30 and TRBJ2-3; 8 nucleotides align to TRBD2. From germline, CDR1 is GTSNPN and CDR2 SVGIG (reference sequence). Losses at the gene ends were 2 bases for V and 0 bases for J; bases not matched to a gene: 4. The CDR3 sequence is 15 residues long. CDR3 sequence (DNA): TGTGCCTGGAGTATCAAGCGGGGGAGCACAGATACGCAGTATTTT. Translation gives CAWSIKRGSTDTQYF.

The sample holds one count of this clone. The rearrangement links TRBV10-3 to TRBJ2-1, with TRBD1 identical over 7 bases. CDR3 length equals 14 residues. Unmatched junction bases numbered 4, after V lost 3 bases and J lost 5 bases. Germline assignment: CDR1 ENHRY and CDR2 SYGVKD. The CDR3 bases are TGTGCCATCAGTGATCGTGACAGGGACAATGAGCAGTTCTTC. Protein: CAISDRDRDNEQFF.